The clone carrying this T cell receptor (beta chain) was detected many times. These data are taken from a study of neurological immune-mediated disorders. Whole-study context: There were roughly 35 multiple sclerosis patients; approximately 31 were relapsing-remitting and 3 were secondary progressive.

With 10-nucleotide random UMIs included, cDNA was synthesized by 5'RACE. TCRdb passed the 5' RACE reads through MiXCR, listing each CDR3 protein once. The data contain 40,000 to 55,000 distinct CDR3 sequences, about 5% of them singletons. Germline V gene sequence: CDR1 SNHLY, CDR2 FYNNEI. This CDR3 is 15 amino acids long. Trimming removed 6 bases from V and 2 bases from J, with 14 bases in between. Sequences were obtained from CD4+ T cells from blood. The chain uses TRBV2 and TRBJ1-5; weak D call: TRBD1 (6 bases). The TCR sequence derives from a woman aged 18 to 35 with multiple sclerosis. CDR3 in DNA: TGTGCCAGCAGCCGTTTGGGGGCAGGCAATCAGCCCCAGCATTTT. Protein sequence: CASSRLGAGNQPQHF.